These T cell receptor beta chains were read from a single sample in a study of persistence of HIV-infected CD4 T cells. Antigens for these TCRs are unknown. Generated by immunoSEQ multiplex PCR, the TCRdb table keeps only in-frame clones and is missing some. The sample carries about 45,000 clones, 90% recorded once. The specimen was CD4+ T cells sorted from PBMCs after 18-hour stimulation, collected from a patient who received antiretroviral therapy. Source of these receptors: an adult woman with HIV who was CMV-seropositive. Each CDR3 is given with its conserved first and last residue. D genes are given only for firm matches. Clone size is given for some rows only: seen once, a few or many times, or a class if the clone is expanded.

D,J,V,size,DNA,CDR3
TRBD1,TRBJ1-1,TRBV7-2,-,TGTGCCAGCAGCCGGGACAGGGTGAACACTGAAGCTTTCTTT,CASSRDRVNTEAFF
-,TRBJ1-5,TRBV24-1,-,TGTGCCACCAGTGATCCACGCCATGACAGGAATAATCAGCCCCAGCATTTT,CATSDPRHDRNNQPQHF
-,TRBJ2-3,TRBV6-5,-,TGTGCCAGCAGCAGCACAGGGTCCTTCCCAGATACGCAGTATTTT,CASSSTGSFPDTQYF
-,TRBJ2-5,TRBV7-8,-,TGTGCCAGCAGCCAAGAGACCCAGTACTTC,CASSQETQYF
TRBD1,TRBJ2-5,TRBV30,-,TGTGCCTGGAGTACCGGGACAGGGGGCTGGGAGACCCAGTACTTC,CAWSTGTGGWETQYF
-,TRBJ1-3,TRBV10-1,few,TGCGCCAGCAGTCGAGACAGCTCTGGAAACACCATATATTTT,CASSRDSSGNTIYF
-,TRBJ1-5,TRBV28,once,TGTGCCAGCAGTTTAACGGGTGAGGTCCCTCATGAGCCCCAGCATTTT,CASSLTGEVPHEPQHF
-,TRBJ2-1,TRBV7-2,once,TGTGCCAGCAGCCCTCCGGACAGACCAACCGAGCAGTTCTTC,CASSPPDRPTEQFF
TRBD1,TRBJ1-4,TRBV7-9,-,TGTGCCAGCAGCTTAGACCGGGACAGAGGAGAAAAACTGTTTTTT,CASSLDRDRGEKLFF
-,TRBJ2-7,TRBV2,-,TGTGCCAGCAGTGAAGCGGGGGTCTACGAGCAGTACTTC,CASSEAGVYEQYF
TRBD1,TRBJ1-2,TRBV5-4,-,TGTGCCAGCAGCCTGGACAGGGGGCTTCTCTACACCTTC,CASSLDRGLLYTF
-,TRBJ2-7,TRBV28,once,TGTGCCACCACCAGTACGACTCGAGGACTCAGACCCTACGAGCAGTACTTC,CATTSTTRGLRPYEQYF
-,TRBJ1-1,TRBV2,few,TGTGCCAGCAACAGTAGGTCAAATGAAGCTTTCTTT,CASNSRSNEAFF
-,TRBJ1-6,TRBV28,-,TGTGCCAGCATCCCGAGCACCGGACGACTTAATAATTCACCCCTCCACTTT,CASIPSTGRLNNSPLHF
-,TRBJ1-3,TRBV14,-,TGTGCCAGCAGCCCAAGTTTGTCCGCTGGAAACACCATATATTTT,CASSPSLSAGNTIYF
-,TRBJ2-6,TRBV24-1,-,TGTGCCACCAGTGACCCCCCAGGGGCTGACGGGGCCAACGTCCTGACTTTC,CATSDPPGADGANVLTF
-,TRBJ1-2,TRBV2,-,TGTGCCAGCAGGAGGGGGAACTATGGCTACACCTTC,CASRRGNYGYTF
-,TRBJ2-1,TRBV9,-,TGTGCCAGCAGCGTAAAACAGTACAATGAGCAGTTCTTC,CASSVKQYNEQFF
-,TRBJ2-7,TRBV5-1,-,TGCGCCAGCAGCTTTACAGGTTTCTCCTACGAGCAGTACTTC,CASSFTGFSYEQYF
-,TRBJ1-6,TRBV10-1,once,TGCGCCAGCAAGGGCAAAAGGGTTTCACCCCTCCACTTT,CASKGKRVSPLHF
-,TRBJ1-1,TRBV23-1,-,TGCGCCAGCAGTCAATCTTTATCGGGGGACACTGAAGCTTTCTTT,CASSQSLSGDTEAFF
TRBD1,TRBJ1-5,TRBV29-1,-,TGCAGCGTTGGGGAGGGGGCTCGGAATCAGCCCCAGCATTTT,CSVGEGARNQPQHF
-,TRBJ1-1,TRBV10-1,-,TGCGCCAGCAGTGAAGGAGGGGGCACTGAAGCTTTCTTT,CASSEGGGTEAFF
-,TRBJ1-1,TRBV2,-,TGTGCCAGCAGTGAATTTGGCCGTAGTAGGTTTGGGGACACTGAAGCTTTCTTT,CASSEFGRSRFGDTEAFF
-,TRBJ2-2,TRBV7-2,-,TGTGCCAGCAGCCTCGGCAGGGTCGGCGGGGAGCTGTTTTTT,CASSLGRVGGELFF
-,TRBJ2-3,TRBV6-5,-,TGTGCCAGCAGTTACGCGGGGCGGAGGGATACGCAGTATTTT,CASSYAGRRDTQYF
TRBD2,TRBJ2-7,TRBV3-1/TRBV3-2,-,TGTGCCAGCAGCCCCCCCCGGGGGGGCTCCTACGAGCAGTACTTC,CASSPPRGGSYEQYF
-,TRBJ1-2,TRBV4-3,-,TGCGCCAGCACACAATCTAATCAGGGTCGAGGCTACACCTTC,CASTQSNQGRGYTF
TRBD2,TRBJ2-3,TRBV3-1/TRBV3-2,once,TGTGCCAGCAGTTCTAGCGGGGGCCTCACAGATACGCAGTATTTT,CASSSSGGLTDTQYF
-,TRBJ2-3,TRBV5-1,-,TGCGCCAGCACCCGACAGTTCGGCACAGATACGCAGTATTTT,CASTRQFGTDTQYF
-,TRBJ2-3,TRBV29-1,-,TGCAGCGTTGGGCAAGGCACCGGGGCAGATACGCAGTATTTT,CSVGQGTGADTQYF
TRBD1,TRBJ1-1,TRBV2,-,TGTGCCAGCAGTGAAGCAGGGGGACAGGGGGCCCGGACTGAAGCTTTCTTT,CASSEAGGQGARTEAFF
TRBD1,TRBJ2-7,TRBV15,-,TGTGCCACCAGCAGAGTGGGACAGGCGGACTACGAGCAGTACTTC,CATSRVGQADYEQYF
-,TRBJ1-5,TRBV18,-,TGTGCCAGCTCACCTAACAATCAGCCCCAGCATTTT,CASSPNNQPQHF
-,TRBJ1-1,TRBV6-1,medium-sized,TGTGCCAGCCGTGAGATAGGATTGAACACTGAAGCTTTCTTT,CASREIGLNTEAFF
TRBD2,TRBJ2-2,TRBV5-1,-,TGCGCCAGCAGCTCTAGCGGGAACGGAAACACCGGGGAGCTGTTTTTT,CASSSSGNGNTGELFF
-,TRBJ2-5,TRBV24-1,-,TGTGCCACGGGGTTAGGGGCACAAGAGACCCAGTACTTC,CATGLGAQETQYF
TRBD1,TRBJ2-2,TRBV7-8,-,TGTGCCAGCAGCTCGGCCGGGACAGCGTTAACCGGGGAGCTGTTTTTT,CASSSAGTALTGELFF
-,TRBJ1-5,TRBV5-8,once,TGTGCCAGCAGCTTGCGGGGTCAGCCCCAGCATTTT,CASSLRGQPQHF
TRBD1,TRBJ1-3,TRBV18,-,TGTGCCAGCTCACCTCCCGGGACAGGGCTGAACACCATATATTTT,CASSPPGTGLNTIYF
-,TRBJ1-1,TRBV5-1,-,TGCGCCAGCTCCCGCCGGCAGGGTGCTATGAACACTGAAGCTTTCTTT,CASSRRQGAMNTEAFF
-,TRBJ2-5,TRBV28,once,TGTGCCAGCAGTCCCCAGGGGCCTGGCGCAAGGGAGACCCAGTACTTC,CASSPQGPGARETQYF
-,TRBJ1-3,TRBV3-1/TRBV3-2,-,TGTGCCAGCAGCCGGGTCTCCGGCTCTGGAAACACCATATATTTT,CASSRVSGSGNTIYF
TRBD2,TRBJ2-3,TRBV5-6,once,TGTGCCAGCAGCTTGAGAGCGGGGGGCACAGATACGCAGTATTTT,CASSLRAGGTDTQYF
TRBD1,TRBJ1-3,TRBV28,-,TGTGCCAGCAGGGGGACAGCTGGAAACACCATATATTTT,CASRGTAGNTIYF
TRBD2,TRBJ2-3,TRBV7-3,-,TGTGCCAGCAGCTTTAGCGGGGGGGTGTCAGATACGCAGTATTTT,CASSFSGGVSDTQYF
-,TRBJ1-1,TRBV7-8,-,TGTGCCAGCAGCTTAGCGGACAGCGCGAACACTGAAGCTTTCTTT,CASSLADSANTEAFF
-,TRBJ2-3,TRBV18,-,TGTGCCAGCTCACCACGATCGGCCAGGGGCAATACAGATACGCAGTATTTT,CASSPRSARGNTDTQYF
-,TRBJ2-7,TRBV3-1/TRBV3-2,-,TGTGCCAGCAGCCGACTCAAGGGTCACGAGCAGTACTTC,CASSRLKGHEQYF
TRBD1,TRBJ1-6,TRBV3-1/TRBV3-2,-,TGTGCCAGCAGCCAAGTCCCCGGAGCCGGGGGACAGGCGGTACAATCACCCCTCCACTTT,CASSQVPGAGGQAVQSPLHF
-,TRBJ2-7,TRBV20-1,-,TGCAGTGCCCGAACCTACGAGCAGTACTTC,CSARTYEQYF
TRBD1,TRBJ2-1,TRBV27,-,TGTGCCAGCAGGATAGACAGGGGGAAAAACAATGAGCAGTTCTTC,CASRIDRGKNNEQFF
-,TRBJ2-3,TRBV12-3/TRBV12-4,-,TGTGCCAGCAGGCGGACTTTAGATACGCAGTATTTT,CASRRTLDTQYF
-,TRBJ1-1,TRBV7-8,-,TGTGCCAGCAGCCAAGCAGGCCAAGCTTTCTTT,CASSQAGQAFF
-,TRBJ2-1,TRBV9,-,TGTGCCAGCAGCGGACGACAGGCAATCCCCTACAATGAGCAGTTCTTC,CASSGRQAIPYNEQFF
TRBD1,TRBJ1-6,TRBV11-3,-,TGTGCCAGCAGCGAATACCAGGGGGCGAATTGGAATTCACCCCTCCACTTT,CASSEYQGANWNSPLHF
-,TRBJ1-1,TRBV9,-,TGTGCCAGCAGCGCCCCCAGCTCGAACACTGAAGCTTTCTTT,CASSAPSSNTEAFF
-,TRBJ2-7,TRBV7-8,-,TGTGCCAGCAGCTTACAGGCCTACGAGCAGTACTTC,CASSLQAYEQYF
-,TRBJ2-3,TRBV5-6,-,TGTGCCAGCAGCTTGTTGAAGGATGGCACAGATACGCAGTATTTT,CASSLLKDGTDTQYF